This T cell receptor beta chain comes out of a study of monozygotic twins with cystic fibrosis. The CDR3 sequence is 12 residues long. The germline V gene encodes CDR1 LNHDA and CDR2 SQIVND (reference sequence). V was shortened by 2 bases and J by 6 bases, with 4 bases between the two germline ends. Clones were read by immunoSEQ multiplex PCR, and TCRdb kept only the in-frame ones, dropping some. This sample has about 15,000 clones, with roughly 98% found just once. The sequenced sample was blood. The TCR was taken from a girl aged 2 to 9 with cystic fibrosis. The V call is TRBV19, the J call TRBJ2-2; D is uncertain. This CDR3 is CASSIRAGELFF. CDR3 nucleotides: TGTGCCAGTAGTATAAGGGCCGGGGAGCTGTTTTTT. Supplemented by reference TRBV19 and TRBJ2-2, the full variable domain reads DGGITQSPKYLFRKEGQNVTLSCEQNLNHDAMYWYRQDPGQGLRLIYYSQIVNDFQKGDIAEGYSVSREKKESFPLTVTSAQKNPTAFYLCASSIRAGELFFGEGSRLTVL.